Below are 3 T cell receptor beta chains sequenced from a single sample in a study of T cell responses to AZD1222 COVID-19 vaccine. TCRdb's copy holds only in-frame clones and misses some; the assay was immunoSEQ multiplex PCR. The table includes about 180,000 clones, around 88% detected once. Sequencing used peripheral blood, obtained 28 days after the second AZD1222 dose. These TCRs come from an adult who received the AZD1222 COVID-19 vaccine.

V gene TRBV28 combines with J gene TRBJ1-4; no firm D call. V was clipped by 6 bases and J by 4 bases, with 15 bases between them. There are 15 residues in the CDR3. CDR1 and CDR2 from the germline V gene are MDHEN and SYDVKM. The chain's CDR3 is CASSLLITSNEKLFF. The CDR3 region has the DNA TGTGCCAGCAGCCTCCTCATTACAAGTAATGAAAAACTGTTTTTT.

The chain is built from TRBV28 and TRBJ1-5; the D gene is possibly TRBD1 (5 bases). The CDR3 length is 14 residues. The V end lost 5 bases, the J end lost 2 bases, and 10 bases lay between the germline ends. Per germline, CDR1 MDHEN and CDR2 SYDVKM. The CDR3 DNA is TGTGCCAGCAGTACCCCGGGGGGCAATCAGCCCCAGCATTTT. Translated: CASSTPGGNQPQHF.

This clone was picked up a small number of times. The genes are TRBV13 and TRBJ2-7, with unresolved D. Germline lookup yields CDR1 PRHDT and CDR2 FYEKMQ (reference sequence). The CDR3 sequence is 14 residues long. Trimming shortened V by 5 bases and J by 0 bases, and 11 bases separated the two germline ends. The CDR3 sequence is CASSRRTPSYEQYF. CDR3 nucleotide sequence: TGTGCCAGCAGCCGACGGACCCCCTCCTACGAGCAGTACTTC.